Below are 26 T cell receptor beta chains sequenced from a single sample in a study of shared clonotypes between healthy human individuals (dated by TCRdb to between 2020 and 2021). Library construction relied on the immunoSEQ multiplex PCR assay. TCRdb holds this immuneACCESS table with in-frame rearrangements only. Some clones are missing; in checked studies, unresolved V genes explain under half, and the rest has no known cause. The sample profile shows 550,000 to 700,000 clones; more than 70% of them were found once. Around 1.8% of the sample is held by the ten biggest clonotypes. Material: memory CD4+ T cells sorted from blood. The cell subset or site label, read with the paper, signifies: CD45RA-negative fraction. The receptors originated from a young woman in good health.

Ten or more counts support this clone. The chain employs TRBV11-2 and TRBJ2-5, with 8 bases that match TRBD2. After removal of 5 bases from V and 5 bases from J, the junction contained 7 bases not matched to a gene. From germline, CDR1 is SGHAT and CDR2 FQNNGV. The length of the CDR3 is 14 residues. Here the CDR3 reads CASSMTRGVETQYF. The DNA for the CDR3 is TGTGCCAGCAGCATGACGCGGGGGGTGGAGACCCAGTACTTC.

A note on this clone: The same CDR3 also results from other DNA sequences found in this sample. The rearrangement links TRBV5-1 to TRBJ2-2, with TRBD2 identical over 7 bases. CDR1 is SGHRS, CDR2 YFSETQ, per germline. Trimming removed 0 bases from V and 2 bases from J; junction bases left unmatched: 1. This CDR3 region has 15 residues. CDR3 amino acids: CASSLEGLNTGELFF. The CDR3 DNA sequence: TGCGCCAGCAGCTTGGAGGGACTAAACACCGGGGAGCTGTTTTTT.

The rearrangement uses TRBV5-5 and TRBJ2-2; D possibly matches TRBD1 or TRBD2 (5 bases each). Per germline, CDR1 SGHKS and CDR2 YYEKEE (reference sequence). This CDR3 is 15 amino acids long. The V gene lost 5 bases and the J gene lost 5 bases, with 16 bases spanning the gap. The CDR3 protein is CASSLTLGPTGELFF. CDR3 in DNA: TGTGCCAGCAGTCTTACCTTGGGACCAACCGGGGAGCTGTTTTTT.

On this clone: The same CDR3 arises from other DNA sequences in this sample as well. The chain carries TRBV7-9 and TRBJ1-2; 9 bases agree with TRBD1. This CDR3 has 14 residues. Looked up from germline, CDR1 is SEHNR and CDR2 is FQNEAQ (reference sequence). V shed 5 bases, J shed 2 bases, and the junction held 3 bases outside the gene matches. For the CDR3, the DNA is TGTGCCAGCAGCCCTGGACAGGGGAACTATGGCTACACCTTC. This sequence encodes CASSPGQGNYGYTF.

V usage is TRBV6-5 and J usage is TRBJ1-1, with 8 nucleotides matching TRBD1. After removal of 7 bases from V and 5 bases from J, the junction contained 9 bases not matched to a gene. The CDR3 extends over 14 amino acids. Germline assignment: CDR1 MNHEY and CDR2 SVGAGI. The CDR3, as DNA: TGTGCCAGCAAAAACAGGGGGGAACTGACTGAAGCTTTCTTT. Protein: CASKNRGELTEAFF.

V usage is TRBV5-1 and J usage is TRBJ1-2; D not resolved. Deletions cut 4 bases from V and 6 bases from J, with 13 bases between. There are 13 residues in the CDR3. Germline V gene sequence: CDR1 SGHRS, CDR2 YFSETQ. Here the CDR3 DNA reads TGCGCCAGCAGCGCCGCGGGAGAGAATGGCTACACCTTC. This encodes CASSAAGENGYTF.

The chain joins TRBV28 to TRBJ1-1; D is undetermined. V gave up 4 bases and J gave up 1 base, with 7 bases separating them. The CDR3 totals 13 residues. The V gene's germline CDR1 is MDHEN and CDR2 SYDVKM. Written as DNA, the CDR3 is TGTGCCAGCAGTTCCACAGCGAACACTGAAGCTTTCTTT. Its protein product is CASSSTANTEAFF. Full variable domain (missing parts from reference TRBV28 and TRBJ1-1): DVKVTQSSRYLVKRTGEKVFLECVQDMDHENMFWYRQDPGLGLRLIYFSYDVKMKEKGDIPEGYSVSREKKERFSLILESASTNQTSMYLCASSSTANTEAFFGQGTRLTVV.

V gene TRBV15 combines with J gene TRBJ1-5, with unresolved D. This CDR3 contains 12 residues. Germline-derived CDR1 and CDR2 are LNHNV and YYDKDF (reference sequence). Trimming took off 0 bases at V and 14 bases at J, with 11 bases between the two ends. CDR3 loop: CATSRDRQRKHF. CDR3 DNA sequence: TGTGCCACCAGCAGAGATCGGCAGCGGAAGCATTTT.

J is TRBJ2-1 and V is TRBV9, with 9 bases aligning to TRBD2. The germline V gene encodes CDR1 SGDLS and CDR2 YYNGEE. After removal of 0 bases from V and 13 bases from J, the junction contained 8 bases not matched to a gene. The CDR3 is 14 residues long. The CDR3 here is CASSVDYSGRLQFF. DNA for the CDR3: TGTGCCAGCAGCGTAGATTATAGCGGGAGACTTCAGTTCTTC.

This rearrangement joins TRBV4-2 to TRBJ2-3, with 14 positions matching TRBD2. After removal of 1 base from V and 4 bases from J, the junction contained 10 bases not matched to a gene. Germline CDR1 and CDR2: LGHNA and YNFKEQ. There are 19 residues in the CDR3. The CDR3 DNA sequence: TGTGCCAGCAGCCAAGTTTCGGGACTAGCGGGAGTAATGTCAGATACGCAGTATTTT. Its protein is CASSQVSGLAGVMSDTQYF.

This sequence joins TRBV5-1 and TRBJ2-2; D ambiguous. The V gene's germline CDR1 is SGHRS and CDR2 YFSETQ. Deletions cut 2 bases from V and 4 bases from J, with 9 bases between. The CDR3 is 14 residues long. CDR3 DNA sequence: TGCGCCAGCAGCTTAGGTTCATTCACCGGGGAGCTGTTTTTT. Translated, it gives CASSLGSFTGELFF. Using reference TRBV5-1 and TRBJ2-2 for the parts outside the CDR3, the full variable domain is KAGVTQTPRYLIKTRGQQVTLSCSPISGHRSVSWYQQTPGQGLQFLFEYFSETQRNKGNFPGRFSGRQFSNSRSEMNVSTLELGDSALYLCASSLGSFTGELFFGEGSRLTVL.

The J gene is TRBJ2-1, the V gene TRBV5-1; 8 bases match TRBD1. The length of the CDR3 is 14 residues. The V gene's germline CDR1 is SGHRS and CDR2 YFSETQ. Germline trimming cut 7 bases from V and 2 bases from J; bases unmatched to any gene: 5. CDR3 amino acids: CASSTGGPYNEQFF. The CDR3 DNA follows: TGCGCCAGCTCCACAGGGGGACCCTACAATGAGCAGTTCTTC.

As DNA, the CDR3 is TGTGCCAGCAGCCTGAATCCTGGGGCCAACGTCCTGACTTTC. This codes for CASSLNPGANVLTF. The V and J genes are TRBV11-2 and TRBJ2-6; D is ambiguous. V was shortened by 5 bases and J by 2 bases, with 7 bases between the two germline ends. This CDR3 is 14 amino acids long. Germline V gene data show CDR1 as SGHAT and CDR2 as FQNNGV. The whole variable domain, filled in from reference TRBV11-2 and TRBJ2-6, reads EAGVAQSPRYKIIEKRQSVAFWCNPISGHATLYWYQQILGQGPKLLIQFQNNGVVDDSQLPKDRFSAERLKGVDSTLKIQPAKLEDSAVYLCASSLNPGANVLTFGAGSRLTVL.

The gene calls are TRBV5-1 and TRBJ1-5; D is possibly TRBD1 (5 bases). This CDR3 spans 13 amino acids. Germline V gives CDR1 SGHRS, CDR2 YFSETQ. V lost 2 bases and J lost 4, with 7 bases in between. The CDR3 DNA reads TGCGCCAGCAGCTTCGGGACTAATCAGCCCCAGCATTTT. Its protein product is CASSFGTNQPQHF.

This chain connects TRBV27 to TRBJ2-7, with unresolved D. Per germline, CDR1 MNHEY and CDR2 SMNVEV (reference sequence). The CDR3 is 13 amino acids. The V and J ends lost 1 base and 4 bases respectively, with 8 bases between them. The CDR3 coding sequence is TGTGCCAGCAGTTTATACCGGTATTACGAGCAGTACTTC. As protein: CASSLYRYYEQYF.

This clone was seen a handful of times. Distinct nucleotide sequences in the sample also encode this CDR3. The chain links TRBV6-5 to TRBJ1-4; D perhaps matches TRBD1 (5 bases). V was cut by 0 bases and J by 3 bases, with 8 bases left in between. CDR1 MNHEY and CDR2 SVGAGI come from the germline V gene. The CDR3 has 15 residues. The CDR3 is CASSYSRGPNEKLFF. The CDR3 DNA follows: TGTGCCAGCAGTTACTCGAGGGGACCTAATGAAAAACTGTTTTTT.

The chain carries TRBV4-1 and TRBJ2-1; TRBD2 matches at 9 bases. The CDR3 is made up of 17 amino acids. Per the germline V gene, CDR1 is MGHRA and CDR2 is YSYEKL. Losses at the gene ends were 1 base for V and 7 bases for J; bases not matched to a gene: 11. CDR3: CASSQALGAGGRNEQFF. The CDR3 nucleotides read TGCGCCAGCAGCCAAGCCCTAGGCGCGGGAGGGCGAAATGAGCAGTTCTTC.

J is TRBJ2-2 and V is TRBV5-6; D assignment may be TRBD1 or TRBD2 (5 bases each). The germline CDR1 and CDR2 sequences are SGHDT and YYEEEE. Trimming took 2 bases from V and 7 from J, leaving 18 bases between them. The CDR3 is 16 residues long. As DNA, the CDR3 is TGTGCCAGCAGCTTCTATTTGGGACGAGTTGGCGGGGAGCTGTTTTTT. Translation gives CASSFYLGRVGGELFF.

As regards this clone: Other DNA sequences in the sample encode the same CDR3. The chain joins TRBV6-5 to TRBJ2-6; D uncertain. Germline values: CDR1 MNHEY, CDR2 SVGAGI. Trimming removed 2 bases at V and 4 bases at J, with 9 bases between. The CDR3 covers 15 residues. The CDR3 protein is CASSYKGSGANVLTF. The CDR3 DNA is TGTGCCAGCAGTTACAAGGGATCCGGGGCCAACGTCCTGACTTTC.

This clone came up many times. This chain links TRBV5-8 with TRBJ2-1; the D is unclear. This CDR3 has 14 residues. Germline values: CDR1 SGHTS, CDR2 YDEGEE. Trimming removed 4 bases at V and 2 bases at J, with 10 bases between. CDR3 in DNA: TGTGCCAGCAGCCACCGGGCTACCTACAATGAGCAGTTCTTC. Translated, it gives CASSHRATYNEQFF.

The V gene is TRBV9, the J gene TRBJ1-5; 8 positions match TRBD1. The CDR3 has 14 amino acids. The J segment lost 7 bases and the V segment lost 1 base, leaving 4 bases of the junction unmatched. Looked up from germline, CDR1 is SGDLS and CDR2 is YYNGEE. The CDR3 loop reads CASSVQGAGQPQHF. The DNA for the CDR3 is TGTGCCAGCAGCGTACAGGGGGCCGGACAGCCCCAGCATTTT.

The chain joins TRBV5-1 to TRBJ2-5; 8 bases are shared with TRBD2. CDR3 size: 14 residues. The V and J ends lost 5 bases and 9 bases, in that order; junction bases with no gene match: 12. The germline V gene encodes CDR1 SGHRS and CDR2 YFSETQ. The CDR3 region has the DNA TGCGCCAGCAGTTCCGGGACTAGGAACTTGGCCCAGTACTTC. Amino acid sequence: CASSSGTRNLAQYF.

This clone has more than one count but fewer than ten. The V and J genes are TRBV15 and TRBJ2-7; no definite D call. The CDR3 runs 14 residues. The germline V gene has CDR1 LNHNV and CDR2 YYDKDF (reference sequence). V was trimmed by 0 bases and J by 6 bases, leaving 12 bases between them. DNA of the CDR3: TGTGCCACCAGCAGAGATTTCTATTCTGCCGAGCAGTACTTC. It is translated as CATSRDFYSAEQYF.

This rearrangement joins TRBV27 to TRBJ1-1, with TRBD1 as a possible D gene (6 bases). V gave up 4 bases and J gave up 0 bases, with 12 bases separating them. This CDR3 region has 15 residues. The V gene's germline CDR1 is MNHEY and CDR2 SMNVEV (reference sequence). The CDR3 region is CASSSLGQLNTEAFF. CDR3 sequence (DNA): TGTGCCAGCAGTTCCCTCGGACAGTTGAACACTGAAGCTTTCTTT.

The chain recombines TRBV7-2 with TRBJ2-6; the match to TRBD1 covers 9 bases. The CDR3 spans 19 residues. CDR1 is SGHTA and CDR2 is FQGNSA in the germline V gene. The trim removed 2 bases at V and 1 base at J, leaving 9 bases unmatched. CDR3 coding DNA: TGTGCCAGCAGCTTACTGCCGCTTGGACAGGGGTCTGGGGCCAACGTCCTGACTTTC. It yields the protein CASSLLPLGQGSGANVLTF. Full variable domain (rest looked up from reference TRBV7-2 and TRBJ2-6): GAGVSQSPSNKVTEKGKDVELRCDPISGHTALYWYRQSLGQGLEFLIYFQGNSAPDKSGLPSDRFSAERTGGSVSTLTIQRTQQEDSAVYLCASSLLPLGQGSGANVLTFGAGSRLTVL.

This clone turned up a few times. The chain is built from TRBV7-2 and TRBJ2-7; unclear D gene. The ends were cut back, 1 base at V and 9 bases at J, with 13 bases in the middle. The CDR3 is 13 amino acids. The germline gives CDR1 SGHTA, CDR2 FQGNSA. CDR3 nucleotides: TGTGCCAGCAGCTTAGAAACCAAGATGGTGCAGTACTTC. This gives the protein CASSLETKMVQYF.